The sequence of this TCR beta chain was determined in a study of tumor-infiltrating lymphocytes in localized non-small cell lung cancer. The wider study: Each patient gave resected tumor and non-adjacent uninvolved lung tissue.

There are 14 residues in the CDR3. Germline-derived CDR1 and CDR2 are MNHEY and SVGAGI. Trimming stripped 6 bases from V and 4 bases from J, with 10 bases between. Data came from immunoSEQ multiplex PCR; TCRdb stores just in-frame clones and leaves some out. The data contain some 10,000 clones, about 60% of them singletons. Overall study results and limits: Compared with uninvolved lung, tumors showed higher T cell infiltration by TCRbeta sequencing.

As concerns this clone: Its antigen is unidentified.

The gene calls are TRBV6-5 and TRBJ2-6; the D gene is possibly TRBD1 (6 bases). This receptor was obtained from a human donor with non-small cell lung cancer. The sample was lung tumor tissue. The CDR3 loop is CASSRGYGANVLTF. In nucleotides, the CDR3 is TGTGCCAGCAGCAGGGGATACGGGGCCAACGTCCTGACTTTC.